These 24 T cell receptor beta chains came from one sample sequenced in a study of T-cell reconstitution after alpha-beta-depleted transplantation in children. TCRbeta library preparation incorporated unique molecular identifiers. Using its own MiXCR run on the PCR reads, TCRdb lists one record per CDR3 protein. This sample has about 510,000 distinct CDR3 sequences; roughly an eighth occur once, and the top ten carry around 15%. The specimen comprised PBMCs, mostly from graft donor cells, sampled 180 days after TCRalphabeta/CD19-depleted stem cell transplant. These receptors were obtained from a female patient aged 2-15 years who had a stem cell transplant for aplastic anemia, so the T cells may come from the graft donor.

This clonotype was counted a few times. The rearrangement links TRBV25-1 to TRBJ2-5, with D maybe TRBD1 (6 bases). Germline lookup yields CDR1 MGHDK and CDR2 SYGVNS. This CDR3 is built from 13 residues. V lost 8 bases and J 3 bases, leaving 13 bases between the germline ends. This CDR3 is CASRAGAKETQYF. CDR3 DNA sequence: TGTGCCAGCCGTGCAGGGGCGAAAGAGACCCAGTACTTC.

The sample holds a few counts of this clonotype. CDR3 DNA: TGTGCCATCAGTGACCTGACACCCCAAGAGACCCAGTACTTC. It translates to CAISDLTPQETQYF. This chain joins TRBV10-3 and TRBJ2-5; no clear D gene. CDR1 ENHRY and CDR2 SYGVKD come from the germline V gene. This CDR3 region has 14 residues. V was cut by 3 bases and J by 1 base, with 9 bases left in between.

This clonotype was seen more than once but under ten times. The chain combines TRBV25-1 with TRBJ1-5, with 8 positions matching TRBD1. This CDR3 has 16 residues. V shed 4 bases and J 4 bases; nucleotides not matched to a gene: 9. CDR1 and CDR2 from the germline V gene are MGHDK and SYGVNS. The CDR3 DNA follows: TGTGCCAGCAGTGCTCCCGGGACAGGCCTAAATCAGCCCCAGCATTTT. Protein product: CASSAPGTGLNQPQHF.

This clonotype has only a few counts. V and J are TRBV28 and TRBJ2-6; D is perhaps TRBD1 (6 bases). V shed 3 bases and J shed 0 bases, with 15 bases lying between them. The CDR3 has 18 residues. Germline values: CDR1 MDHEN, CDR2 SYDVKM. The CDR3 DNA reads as TGTGCCAGCAGTTTTCTGGGGGCTGTAGGCTCTGGGGCCAACGTCCTGACTTTC. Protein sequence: CASSFLGAVGSGANVLTF.

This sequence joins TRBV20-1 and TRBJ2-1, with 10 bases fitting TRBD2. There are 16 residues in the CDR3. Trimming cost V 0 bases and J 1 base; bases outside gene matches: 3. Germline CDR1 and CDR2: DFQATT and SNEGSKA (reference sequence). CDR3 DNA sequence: TGCAGTGCTAGAGATTGGACTAGCGGATCCTACAATGAGCAGTTCTTC. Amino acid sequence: CSARDWTSGSYNEQFF.

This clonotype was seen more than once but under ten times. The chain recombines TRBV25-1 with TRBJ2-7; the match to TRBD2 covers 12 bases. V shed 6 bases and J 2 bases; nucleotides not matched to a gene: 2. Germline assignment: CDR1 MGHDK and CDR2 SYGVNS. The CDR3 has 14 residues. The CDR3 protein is CASSRTSGTYEQYV. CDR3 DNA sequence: TGTGCCAGCAGCCGGACTAGCGGGACCTACGAGCAGTACGTC.

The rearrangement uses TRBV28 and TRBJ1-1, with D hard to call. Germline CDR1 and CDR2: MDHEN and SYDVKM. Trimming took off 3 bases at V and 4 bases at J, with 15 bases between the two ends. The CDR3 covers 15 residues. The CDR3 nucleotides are TGTGCCAGCAGTTTCCCCGGGAAGGTTTTCACTGAAGCTTTCTTT. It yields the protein CASSFPGKVFTEAFF. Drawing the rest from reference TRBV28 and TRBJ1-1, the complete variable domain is DVKVTQSSRYLVKRTGEKVFLECVQDMDHENMFWYRQDPGLGLRLIYFSYDVKMKEKGDIPEGYSVSREKKERFSLILESASTNQTSMYLCASSFPGKVFTEAFFGQGTRLTVV.

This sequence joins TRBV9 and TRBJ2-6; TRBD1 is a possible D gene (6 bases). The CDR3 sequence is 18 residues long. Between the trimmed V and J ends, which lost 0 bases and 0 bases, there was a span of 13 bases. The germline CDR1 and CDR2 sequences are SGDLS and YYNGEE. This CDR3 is CASSVERTGRSGANVLTF. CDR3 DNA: TGTGCCAGCAGCGTAGAAAGAACAGGGCGCTCTGGGGCCAACGTCCTGACTTTC.

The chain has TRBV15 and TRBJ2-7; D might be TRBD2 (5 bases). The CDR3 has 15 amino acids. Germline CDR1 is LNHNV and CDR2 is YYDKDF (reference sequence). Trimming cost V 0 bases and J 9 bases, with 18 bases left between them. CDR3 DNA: TGTGCCACCAGCAGAGACCCTGGACGGGGTTCGGCGCAGTACTTC. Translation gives CATSRDPGRGSAQYF.

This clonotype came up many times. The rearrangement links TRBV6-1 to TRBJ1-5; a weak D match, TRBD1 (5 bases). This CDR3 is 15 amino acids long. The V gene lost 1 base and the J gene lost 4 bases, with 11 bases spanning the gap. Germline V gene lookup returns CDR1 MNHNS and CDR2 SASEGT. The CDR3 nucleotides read TGTGCCAGCAGTGAAGTGGGGCGACGTAATCAGCCCCAGCATTTT. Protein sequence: CASSEVGRRNQPQHF.

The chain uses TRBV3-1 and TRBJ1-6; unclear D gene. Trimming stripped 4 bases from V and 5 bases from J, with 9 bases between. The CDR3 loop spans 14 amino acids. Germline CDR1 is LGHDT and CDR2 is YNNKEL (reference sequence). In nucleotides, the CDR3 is TGTGCCAGCAGCCTCCGGCCTAATAATTCACCCCTCCACTTT. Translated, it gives CASSLRPNNSPLHF.

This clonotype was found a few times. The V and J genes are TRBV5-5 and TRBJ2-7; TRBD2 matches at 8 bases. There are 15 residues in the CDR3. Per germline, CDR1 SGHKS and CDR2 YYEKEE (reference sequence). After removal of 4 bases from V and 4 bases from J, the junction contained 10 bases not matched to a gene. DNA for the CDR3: TGTGCCAGCAGCCGAACGTCAAGCGGGGGTTACGAGCAGTACTTC. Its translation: CASSRTSSGGYEQYF.

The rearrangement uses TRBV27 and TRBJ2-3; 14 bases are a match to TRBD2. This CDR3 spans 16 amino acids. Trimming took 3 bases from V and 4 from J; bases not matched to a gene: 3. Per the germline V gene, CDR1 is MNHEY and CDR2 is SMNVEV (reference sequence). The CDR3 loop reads CASSFGTSGSSDTQYF. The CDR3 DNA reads TGTGCCAGCAGTTTTGGGACTAGCGGGAGTTCAGATACGCAGTATTTT.

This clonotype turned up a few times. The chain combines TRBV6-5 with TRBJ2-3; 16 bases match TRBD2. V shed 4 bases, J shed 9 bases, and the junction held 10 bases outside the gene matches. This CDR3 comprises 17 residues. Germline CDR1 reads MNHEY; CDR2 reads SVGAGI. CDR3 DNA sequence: TGTGCCAGCAGTTCCCCGGGACTAGCGGGGGGGGCCCCAACGCAGTATTTT. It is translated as CASSSPGLAGGAPTQYF.

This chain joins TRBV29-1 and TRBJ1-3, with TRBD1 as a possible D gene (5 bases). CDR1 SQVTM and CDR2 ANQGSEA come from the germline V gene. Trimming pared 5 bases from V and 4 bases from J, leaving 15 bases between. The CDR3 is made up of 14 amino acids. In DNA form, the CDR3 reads TGCAGCGTTTGGCGGGACGGTAGAGGAAACACCATATATTTT. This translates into CSVWRDGRGNTIYF.

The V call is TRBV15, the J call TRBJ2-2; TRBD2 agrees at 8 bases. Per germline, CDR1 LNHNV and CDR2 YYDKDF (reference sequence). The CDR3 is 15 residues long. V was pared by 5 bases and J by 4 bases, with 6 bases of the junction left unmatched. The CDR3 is CATSRQAGVTGELFF. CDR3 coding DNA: TGTGCCACCAGCCGTCAAGCGGGAGTCACCGGGGAGCTGTTTTTT.

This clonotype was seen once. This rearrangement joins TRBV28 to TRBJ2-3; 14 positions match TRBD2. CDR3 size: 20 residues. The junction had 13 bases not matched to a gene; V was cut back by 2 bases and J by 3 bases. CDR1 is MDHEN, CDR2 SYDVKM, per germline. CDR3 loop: CASSLRTDGLAGGPTDTQYF. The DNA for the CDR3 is TGTGCCAGCAGTTTACGCACTGACGGACTAGCGGGAGGACCAACAGATACGCAGTATTTT.

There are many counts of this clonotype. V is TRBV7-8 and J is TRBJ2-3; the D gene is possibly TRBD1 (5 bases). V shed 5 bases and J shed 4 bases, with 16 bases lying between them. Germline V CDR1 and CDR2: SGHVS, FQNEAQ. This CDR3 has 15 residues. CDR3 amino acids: CASSLQVSRADTQYF. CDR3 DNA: TGTGCCAGCAGCCTACAGGTGTCCCGGGCAGATACGCAGTATTTT. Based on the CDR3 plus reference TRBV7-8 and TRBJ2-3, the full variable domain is GAGVSQSPRYKVAKRGQDVALRCDPISGHVSLFWYQQALGQGPEFLTYFQNEAQLDKSGLPSDRFFAERPEGSVSTLKIQRTQQEDSAVYLCASSLQVSRADTQYFGPGTRLTVL.

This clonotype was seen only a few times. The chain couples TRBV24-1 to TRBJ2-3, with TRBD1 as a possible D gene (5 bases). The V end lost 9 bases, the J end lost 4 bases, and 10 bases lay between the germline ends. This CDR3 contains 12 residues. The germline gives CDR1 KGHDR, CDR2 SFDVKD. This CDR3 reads CATSAGSDTQYF. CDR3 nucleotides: TGTGCCACCTCCGCAGGGTCAGATACGCAGTATTTT.

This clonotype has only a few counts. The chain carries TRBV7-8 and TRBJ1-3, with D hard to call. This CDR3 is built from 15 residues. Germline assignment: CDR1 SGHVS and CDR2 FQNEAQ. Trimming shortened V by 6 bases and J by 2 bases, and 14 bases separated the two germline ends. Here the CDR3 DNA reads TGTGCCAGCAGTTCTACTAGGAGGACTGGAAACACCATATATTTT. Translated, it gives CASSSTRRTGNTIYF.

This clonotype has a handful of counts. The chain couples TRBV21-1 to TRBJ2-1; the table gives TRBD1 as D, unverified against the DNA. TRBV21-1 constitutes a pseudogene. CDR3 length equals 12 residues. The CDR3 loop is CAVHRAYNEQFF. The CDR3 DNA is TGTGCCGTCCACAGGGCTTACAATGAGCAGTTCTTC.

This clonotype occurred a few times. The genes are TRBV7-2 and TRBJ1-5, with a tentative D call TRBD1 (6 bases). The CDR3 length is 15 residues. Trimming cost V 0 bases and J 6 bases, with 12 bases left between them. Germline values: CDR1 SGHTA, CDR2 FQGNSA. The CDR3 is CASSLAVGAFQPQHF. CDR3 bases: TGTGCCAGCAGCTTAGCCGTGGGGGCGTTTCAGCCCCAGCATTTT. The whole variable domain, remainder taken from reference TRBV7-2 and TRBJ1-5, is GAGVSQSPSNKVTEKGKDVELRCDPISGHTALYWYRQSLGQGLEFLIYFQGNSAPDKSGLPSDRFSAERTGGSVSTLTIQRTQQEDSAVYLCASSLAVGAFQPQHFGDGTRLSIL.

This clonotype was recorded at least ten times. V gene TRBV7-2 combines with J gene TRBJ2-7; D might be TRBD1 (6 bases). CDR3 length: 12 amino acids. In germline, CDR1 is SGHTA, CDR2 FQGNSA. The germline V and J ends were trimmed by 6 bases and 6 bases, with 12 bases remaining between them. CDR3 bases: TGTGCCAGCAGTACAGGGTTTGGCGAGCAGTACGTC. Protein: CASSTGFGEQYV.

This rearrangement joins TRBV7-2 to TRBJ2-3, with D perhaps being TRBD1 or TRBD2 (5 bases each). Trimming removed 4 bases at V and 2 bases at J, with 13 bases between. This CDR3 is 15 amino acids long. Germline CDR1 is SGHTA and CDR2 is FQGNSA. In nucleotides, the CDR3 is TGTGCCAGCAGCTGGGACGGGCGGGTCACAGATACGCAGTATTTT. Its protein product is CASSWDGRVTDTQYF.